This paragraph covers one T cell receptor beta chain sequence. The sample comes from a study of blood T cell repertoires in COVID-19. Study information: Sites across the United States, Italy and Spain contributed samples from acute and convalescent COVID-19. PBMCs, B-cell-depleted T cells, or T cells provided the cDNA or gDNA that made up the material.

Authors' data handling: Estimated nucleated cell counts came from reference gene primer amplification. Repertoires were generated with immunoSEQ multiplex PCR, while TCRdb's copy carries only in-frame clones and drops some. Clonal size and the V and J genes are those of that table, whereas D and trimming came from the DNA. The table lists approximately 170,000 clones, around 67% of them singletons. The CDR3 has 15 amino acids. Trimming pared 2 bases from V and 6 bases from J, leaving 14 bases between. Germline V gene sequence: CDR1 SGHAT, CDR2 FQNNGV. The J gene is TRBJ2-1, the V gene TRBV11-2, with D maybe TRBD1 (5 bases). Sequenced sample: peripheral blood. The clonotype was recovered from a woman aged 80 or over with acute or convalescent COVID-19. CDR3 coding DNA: TGTGCCAGCAGCTTAATCCAGGGTTGGGGCAATGAGCAGTTCTTC. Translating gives CASSLIQGWGNEQFF.